Reported below is one T cell receptor (beta chain). The target of this receptor is not known. No quality values exist for individual bases; no much larger clone is one base distant. From its cysteine to its phenylalanine, the CDR3 spans 14 amino acids. The entry retains the CDR3 DNA only, 42 bases that are in frame from base 1. Sequences SGHAT (CDR1) and FQNNGV (CDR2) are obtained from the germline V gene. V is cut by 2 bases and J by 3 bases, and the space between the germline ends is 10 bases. The sample comes from a study of beta chain features in type 1 diabetes (dated by TCRdb to the late 2010s). About the full investigation: No differences in mean age, gender distribution, total cell number or subset yield were found between patients and healthy donors. In the study, TCRB repertoires of sorted circulating CD4+ T cell subsets from recently diagnosed type 1 diabetes patients were compared with those of matched healthy donors. Across all samples, some 110,000,000 sorted cells were examined, and cell number per subset correlated strongly with RNA yield. Whereas all 30 or so donors provided naive and central memory subsets, regulatory and stem cell-like memory subsets were isolated from just 8 patients and roughly eight healthy donors.

From each donor, a single peripheral blood sample of about 120 mL on average was drawn into heparinised tubes. A BD FACSAria II and a panel including CD45RO, CCR7, CD25, CD127, CD95 and CD27 were used to sort naive, central memory, regulatory and stem cell-like memory CD4+ T cells. Purity was above 95% for every sorted population. PBMCs were separated immediately by Lymphoprep density gradient centrifugation and were stained directly, without being cultured. To minimize batch effects, samples were stained and sorted in pairs, one healthy donor with one patient per experiment. The entire isolated RNA was reverse transcribed using the High Capacity cDNA Reverse Transcription Kit, and thus expressed TCRB transcripts were sequenced. Deep immunoSEQ sequencing was applied to naive, central memory and regulatory T cell samples, giving an average of roughly 3.5 million total reads per sample. Sorted cells were lysed in RLT buffer and RNA was extracted with DNase-treated RNeasy Micro or Mini kits, depending on cell number. To prevent cross-contamination, each cell subset was processed individually, whereas patient and healthy donor samples were processed jointly. TCRB sequences were amplified from cDNA with the immunoSEQ multiplex PCR, producing 87-bp fragments spanning the CDR3 region. The amplicons were sequenced using the Illumina HiSeq platform. The authors' pipeline ran thus. PCR bias was computationally corrected using synthetic template baselines, reads within Hamming distance 2 were collapsed, and singletons that could not be merged were discarded. Reads were aligned against IMGT to assign V, D and J genes, CDR3 length and insertions or deletions at six rearrangement sites. Clonotype counts were normalized to sorted cell number within each subset before computing true diversity and Gini coefficients with the tcR R package. Repertoire sharing was quantified using the overlap coefficient calculated on TCRB nucleotide sequences. As a proxy for the pre-selection repertoire, out-of-frame TCRB sequences from naive cells were analyzed. The source is immuneACCESS, and TCRdb retained only in-frame sequences with V and J called. Part of the clones is not carried over; for the studies checked, unresolved V genes explain less than half of this, and the remainder is unexplained. V and J calls and clone size are those listed in that table; D and trimming were worked out from the DNA. The sample records under 950,000 clones, roughly 15% of which are singletons. The ten largest clones add up to 0.023% of the sample.

General findings and caveats noted by the study authors: At VDJ recombination sites, patients with type 1 diabetes made fewer insertions and deleted more nucleotides, a pattern implying thymic rearrangement abnormalities. The naive, central memory and regulatory TCRB repertoires appeared to resemble one another more closely among patients than among healthy donors. Because cDNA rather than genomic DNA was sequenced, highly expressing activated cells could have been over-represented, although no difference in activation and CD3 levels was found between groups. Shorter templates might be favored by PCR, yet because patient and control samples were amplified and corrected together, any such skew would affect both groups equally. Because small numbers of individuals were included in the HLA sub-analyses, any influence of HLA type on TCRB rearrangement was left unresolved. A moderate but significant shortening of TCRB CDR3 length was observed in type 1 diabetes patients in all four CD4+ subsets.

The sequencing input was naive CD4+ T cells from blood. Per the publication, the cell subset or site label means: true naive CD4+ T cells. The chain is assembled from TRBV11-2 and TRBJ1-2; the D segment could be TRBD1, given 5 matching bases. The TCR comes from a young woman in good health. CDR3 loop: CASSLQGSDYGYTF. The DNA sequence reads TGTGCCAGCAGCTTACAGGGTTCTGACTATGGCTACACCTTC.